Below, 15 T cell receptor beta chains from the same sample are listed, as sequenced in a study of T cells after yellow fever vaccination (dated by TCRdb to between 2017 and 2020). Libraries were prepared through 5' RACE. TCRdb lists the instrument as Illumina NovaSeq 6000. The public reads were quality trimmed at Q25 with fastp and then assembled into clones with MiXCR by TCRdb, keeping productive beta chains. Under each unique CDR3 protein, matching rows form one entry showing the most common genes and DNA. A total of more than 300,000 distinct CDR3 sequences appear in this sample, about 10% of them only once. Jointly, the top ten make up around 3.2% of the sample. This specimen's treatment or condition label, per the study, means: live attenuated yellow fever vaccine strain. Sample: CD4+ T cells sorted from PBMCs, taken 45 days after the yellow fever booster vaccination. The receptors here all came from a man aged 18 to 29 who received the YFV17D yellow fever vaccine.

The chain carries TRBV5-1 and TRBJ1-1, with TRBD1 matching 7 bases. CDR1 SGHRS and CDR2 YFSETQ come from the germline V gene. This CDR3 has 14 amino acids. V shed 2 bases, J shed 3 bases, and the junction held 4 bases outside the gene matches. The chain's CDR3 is CASSFRQGDTEAFF. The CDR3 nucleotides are TGCGCCAGCAGCTTCCGGCAGGGGGACACTGAAGCTTTCTTT.

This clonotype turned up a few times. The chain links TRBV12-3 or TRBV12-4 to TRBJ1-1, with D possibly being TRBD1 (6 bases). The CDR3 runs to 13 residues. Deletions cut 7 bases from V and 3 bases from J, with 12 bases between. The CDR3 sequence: CASTRRGDTEAFF. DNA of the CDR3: TGTGCCAGCACGAGAAGGGGGGACACTGAAGCTTTCTTT.

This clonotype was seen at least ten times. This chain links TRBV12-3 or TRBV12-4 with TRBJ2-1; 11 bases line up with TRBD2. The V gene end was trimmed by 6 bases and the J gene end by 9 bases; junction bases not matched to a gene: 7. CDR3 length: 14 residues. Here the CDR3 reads CASRALAGAGEQFF. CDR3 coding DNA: TGTGCCAGCAGAGCACTAGCGGGGGCCGGTGAGCAGTTCTTC.

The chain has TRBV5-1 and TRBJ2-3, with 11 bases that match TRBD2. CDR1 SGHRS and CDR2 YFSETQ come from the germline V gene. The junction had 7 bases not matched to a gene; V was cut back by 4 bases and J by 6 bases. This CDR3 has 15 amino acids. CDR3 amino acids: CASSAPGLAEDTQYF. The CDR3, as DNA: TGCGCCAGCAGCGCCCCGGGACTAGCGGAGGATACGCAGTATTTT.

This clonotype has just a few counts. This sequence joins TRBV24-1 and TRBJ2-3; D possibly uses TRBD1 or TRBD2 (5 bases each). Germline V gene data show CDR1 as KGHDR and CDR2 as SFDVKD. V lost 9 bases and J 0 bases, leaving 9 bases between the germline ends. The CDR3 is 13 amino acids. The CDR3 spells CATGGPSTDTQYF. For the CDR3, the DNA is TGTGCCACCGGGGGACCTAGCACAGATACGCAGTATTTT.

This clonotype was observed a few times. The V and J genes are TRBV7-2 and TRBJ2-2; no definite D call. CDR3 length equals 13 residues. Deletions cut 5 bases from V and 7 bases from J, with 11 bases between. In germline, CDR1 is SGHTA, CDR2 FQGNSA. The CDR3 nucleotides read TGTGCCAGCAGCCCGGCCCCAGTCGGGGAGCTGTTTTTT. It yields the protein CASSPAPVGELFF.

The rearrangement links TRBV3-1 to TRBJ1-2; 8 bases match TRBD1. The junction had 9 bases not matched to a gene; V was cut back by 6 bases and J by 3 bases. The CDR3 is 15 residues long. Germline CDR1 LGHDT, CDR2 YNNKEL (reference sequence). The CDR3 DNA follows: TGTGCCAGCAGGCGGCCAGGGGGCGGCGACTATGGCTACACCTTC. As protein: CASRRPGGGDYGYTF. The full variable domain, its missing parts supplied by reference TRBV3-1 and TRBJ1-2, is DTAVSQTPKYLVTQMGNDKSIKCEQNLGHDTMYWYKQDSKKFLKIMFSYNNKELIINETVPNRFSPKSPDKAHLNLHINSLELGDSAVYFCASRRPGGGDYGYTFGSGTRLTVV.

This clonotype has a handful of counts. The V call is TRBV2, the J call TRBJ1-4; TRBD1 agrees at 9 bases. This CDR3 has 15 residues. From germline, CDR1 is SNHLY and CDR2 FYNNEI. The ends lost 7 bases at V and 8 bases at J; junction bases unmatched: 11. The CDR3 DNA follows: TGTGCCAGCATGAGGGATGCGACAGGGGGAGAAAAACTGTTTTTT. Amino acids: CASMRDATGGEKLFF.

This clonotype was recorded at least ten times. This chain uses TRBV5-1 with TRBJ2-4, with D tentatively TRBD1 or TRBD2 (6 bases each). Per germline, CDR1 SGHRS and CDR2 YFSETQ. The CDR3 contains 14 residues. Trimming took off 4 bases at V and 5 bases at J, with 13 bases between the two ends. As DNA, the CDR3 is TGCGCCAGCAGCGGGGGGACACTTCAAAACATTCAGTACTTC. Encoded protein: CASSGGTLQNIQYF.

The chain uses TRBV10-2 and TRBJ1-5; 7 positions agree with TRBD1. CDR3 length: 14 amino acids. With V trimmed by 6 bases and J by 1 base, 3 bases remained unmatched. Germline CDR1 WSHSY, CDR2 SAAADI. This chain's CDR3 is CASRRGQSNQPQHF. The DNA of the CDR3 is TGCGCCAGCAGGCGGGGACAGAGCAATCAGCCCCAGCATTTT.

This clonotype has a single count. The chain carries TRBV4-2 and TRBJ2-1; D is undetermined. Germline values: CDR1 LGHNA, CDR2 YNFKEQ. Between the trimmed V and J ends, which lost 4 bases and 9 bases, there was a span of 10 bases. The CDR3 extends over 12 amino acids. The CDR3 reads CASSPGRVEQFF. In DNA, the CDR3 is TGTGCCAGCAGCCCCGGCCGCGTTGAGCAGTTCTTC.

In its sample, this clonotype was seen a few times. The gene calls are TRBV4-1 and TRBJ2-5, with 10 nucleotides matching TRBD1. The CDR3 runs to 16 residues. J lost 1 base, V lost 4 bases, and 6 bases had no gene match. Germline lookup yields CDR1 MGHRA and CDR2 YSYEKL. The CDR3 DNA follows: TGCGCCAGCAGCCGGAATCGGGACAGGGGCCAAGAGACCCAGTACTTC. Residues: CASSRNRDRGQETQYF.

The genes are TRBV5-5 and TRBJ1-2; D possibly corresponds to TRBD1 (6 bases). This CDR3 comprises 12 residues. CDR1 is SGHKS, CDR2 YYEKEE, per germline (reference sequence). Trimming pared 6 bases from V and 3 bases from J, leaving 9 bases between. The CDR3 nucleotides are TGTGCCAGCACGCCAGGGGACTATGGCTACACCTTC. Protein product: CASTPGDYGYTF.

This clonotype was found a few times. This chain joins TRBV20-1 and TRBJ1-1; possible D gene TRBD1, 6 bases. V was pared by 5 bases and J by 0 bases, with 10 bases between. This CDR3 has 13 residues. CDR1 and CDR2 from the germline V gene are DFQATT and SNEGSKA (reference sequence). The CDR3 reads CSAPHRVNTEAFF. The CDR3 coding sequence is TGCAGTGCTCCTCACAGGGTGAACACTGAAGCTTTCTTT.

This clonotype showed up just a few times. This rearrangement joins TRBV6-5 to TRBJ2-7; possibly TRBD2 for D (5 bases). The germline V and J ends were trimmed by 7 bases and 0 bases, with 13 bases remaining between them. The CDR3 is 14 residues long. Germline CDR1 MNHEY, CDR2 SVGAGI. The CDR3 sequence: CASTTGGTSYEQYF. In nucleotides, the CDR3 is TGTGCCAGCACCACTGGAGGAACCTCCTACGAGCAGTACTTC.